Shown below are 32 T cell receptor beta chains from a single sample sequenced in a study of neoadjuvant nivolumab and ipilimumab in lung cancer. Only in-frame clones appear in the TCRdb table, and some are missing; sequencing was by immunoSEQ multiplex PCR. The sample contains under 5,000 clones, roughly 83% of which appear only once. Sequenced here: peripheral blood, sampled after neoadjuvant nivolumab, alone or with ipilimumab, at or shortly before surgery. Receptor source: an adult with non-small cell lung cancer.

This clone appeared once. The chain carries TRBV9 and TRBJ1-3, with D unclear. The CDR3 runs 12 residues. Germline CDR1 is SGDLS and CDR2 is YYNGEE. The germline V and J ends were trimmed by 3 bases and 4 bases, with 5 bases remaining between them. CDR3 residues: CASSAQGNTIYF. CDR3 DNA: TGTGCCAGCAGCGCACAGGGAAACACCATATATTTT.

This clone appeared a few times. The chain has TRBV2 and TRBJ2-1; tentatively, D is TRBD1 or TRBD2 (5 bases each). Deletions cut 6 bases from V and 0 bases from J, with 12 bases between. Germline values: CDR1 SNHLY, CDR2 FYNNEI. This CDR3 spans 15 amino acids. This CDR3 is CASSPSRGSYNEQFF. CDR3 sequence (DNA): TGTGCCAGCAGCCCCTCGAGGGGCTCCTACAATGAGCAGTTCTTC.

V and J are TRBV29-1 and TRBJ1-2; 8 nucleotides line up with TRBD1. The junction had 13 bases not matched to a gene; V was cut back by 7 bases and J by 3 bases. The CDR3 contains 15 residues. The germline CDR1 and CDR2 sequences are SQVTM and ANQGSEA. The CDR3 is CSAFGQGGGDYGYTF. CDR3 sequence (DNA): TGCAGCGCCTTCGGACAGGGAGGAGGTGACTATGGCTACACCTTC.

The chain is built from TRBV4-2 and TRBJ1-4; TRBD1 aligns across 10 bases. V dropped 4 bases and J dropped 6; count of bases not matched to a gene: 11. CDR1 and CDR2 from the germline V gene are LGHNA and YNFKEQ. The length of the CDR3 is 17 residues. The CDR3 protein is CASSRTTRGTGDEKLFF. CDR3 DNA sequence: TGTGCCAGCAGCCGGACCACCCGCGGGACAGGGGATGAAAAACTGTTTTTT.

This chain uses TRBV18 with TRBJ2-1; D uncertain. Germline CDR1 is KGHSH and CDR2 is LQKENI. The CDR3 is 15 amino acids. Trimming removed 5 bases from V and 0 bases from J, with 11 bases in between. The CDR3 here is CASSLAAGSYNEQFF. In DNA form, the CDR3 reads TGTGCCAGCTCATTAGCTGCCGGCTCCTACAATGAGCAGTTCTTC. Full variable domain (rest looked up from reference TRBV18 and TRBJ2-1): NAGVMQNPRHLVRRRGQEARLRCSPMKGHSHVYWYRQLPEEGLKFMVYLQKENIIDESGMPKERFSAEFPKEGPSILRIQQVVRGDSAAYFCASSLAAGSYNEQFFGPGTRLTVL.

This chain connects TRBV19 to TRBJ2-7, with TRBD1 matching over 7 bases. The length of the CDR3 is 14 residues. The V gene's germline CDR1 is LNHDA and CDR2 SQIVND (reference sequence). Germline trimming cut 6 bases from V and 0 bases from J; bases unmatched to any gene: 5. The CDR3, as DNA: TGTGCCAGTAGAGGGGGACAGAACTCCTACGAGCAGTACTTC. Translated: CASRGGQNSYEQYF.

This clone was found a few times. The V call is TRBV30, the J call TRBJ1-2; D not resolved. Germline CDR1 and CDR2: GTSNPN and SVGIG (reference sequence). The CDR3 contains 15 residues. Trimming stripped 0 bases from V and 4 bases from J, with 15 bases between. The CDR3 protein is CAWSVGTVGSYGYTF. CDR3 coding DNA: TGTGCCTGGAGTGTAGGAACAGTAGGCTCCTATGGCTACACCTTC.

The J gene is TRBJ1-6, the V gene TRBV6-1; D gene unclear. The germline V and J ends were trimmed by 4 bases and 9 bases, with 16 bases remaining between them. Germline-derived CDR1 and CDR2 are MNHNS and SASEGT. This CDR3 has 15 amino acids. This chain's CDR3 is CASSVTSTEISPLHF. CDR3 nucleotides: TGTGCCAGCAGTGTGACTTCAACCGAGATTTCACCCCTCCACTTT.

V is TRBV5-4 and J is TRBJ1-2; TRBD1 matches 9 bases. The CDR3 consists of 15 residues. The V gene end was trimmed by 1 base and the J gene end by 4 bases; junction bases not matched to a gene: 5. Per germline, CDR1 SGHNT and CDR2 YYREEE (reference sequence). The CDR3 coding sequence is TGTGCCAGCAGCTTGCGGACAGGGGCGGCCTATGGCTACACCTTC. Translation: CASSLRTGAAYGYTF.

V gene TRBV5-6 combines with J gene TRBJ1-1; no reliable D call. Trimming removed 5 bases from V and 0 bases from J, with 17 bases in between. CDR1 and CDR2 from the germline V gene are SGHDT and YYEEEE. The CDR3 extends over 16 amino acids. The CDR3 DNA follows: TGTGCCAGCAGGCGACGGGTTGAGGTGATGAACACTGAAGCTTTCTTT. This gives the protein CASRRRVEVMNTEAFF.

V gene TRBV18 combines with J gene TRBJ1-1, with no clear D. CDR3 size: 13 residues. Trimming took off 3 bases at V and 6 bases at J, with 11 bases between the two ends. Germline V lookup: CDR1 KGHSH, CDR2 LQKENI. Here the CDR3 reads CASSPQGAPEAFF. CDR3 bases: TGTGCCAGCTCACCCCAAGGTGCGCCTGAAGCTTTCTTT.

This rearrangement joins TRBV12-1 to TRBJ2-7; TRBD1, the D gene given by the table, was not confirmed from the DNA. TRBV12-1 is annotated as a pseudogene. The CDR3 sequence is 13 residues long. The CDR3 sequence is CASSFAGHIEQYF. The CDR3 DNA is TGTGCCAGCAGCTTTGCCGGACATATCGAGCAGTACTTC.

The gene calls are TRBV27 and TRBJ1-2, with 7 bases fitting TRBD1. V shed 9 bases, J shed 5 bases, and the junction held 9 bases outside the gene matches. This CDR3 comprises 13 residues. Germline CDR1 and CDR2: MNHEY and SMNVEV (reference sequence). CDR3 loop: CASSRDSLYGYTF. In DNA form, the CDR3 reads TGTGCCAGTAGCCGGGACAGCCTTTATGGCTACACCTTC.

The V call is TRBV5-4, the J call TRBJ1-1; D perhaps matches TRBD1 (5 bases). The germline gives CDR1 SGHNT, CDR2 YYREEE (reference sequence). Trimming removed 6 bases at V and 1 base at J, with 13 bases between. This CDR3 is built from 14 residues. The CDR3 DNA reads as TGTGCCAGCAAAGAGGGACGGAGGAACACTGAAGCTTTCTTT. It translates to CASKEGRRNTEAFF.

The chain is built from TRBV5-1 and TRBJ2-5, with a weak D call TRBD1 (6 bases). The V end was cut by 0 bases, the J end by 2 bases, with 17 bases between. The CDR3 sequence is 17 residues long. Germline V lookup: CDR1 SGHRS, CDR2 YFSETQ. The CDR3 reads CASSLEVVKTGQETQYF. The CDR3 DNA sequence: TGCGCCAGCAGCTTGGAGGTGGTCAAGACAGGACAAGAGACCCAGTACTTC.

CDR3 sequence reads: CSAPLRFEQFF. Here the CDR3 DNA reads TGCAGTGCCCCTTTAAGGTTTGAGCAGTTCTTC. The chain links TRBV20-1 to TRBJ2-1; D is unresolved. This CDR3 region has 11 residues. CDR1 is DFQATT and CDR2 is SNEGSKA in the germline V gene (reference sequence). Trimming pared 6 bases from V and 9 bases from J, leaving 12 bases between.

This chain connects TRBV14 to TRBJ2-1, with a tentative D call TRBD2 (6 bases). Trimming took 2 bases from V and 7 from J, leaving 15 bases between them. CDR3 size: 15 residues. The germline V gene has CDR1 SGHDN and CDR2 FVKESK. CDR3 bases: TGTGCCAGCAGCCAATGGGGACTCGGTATTAATGAGCAGTTCTTC. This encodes CASSQWGLGINEQFF.

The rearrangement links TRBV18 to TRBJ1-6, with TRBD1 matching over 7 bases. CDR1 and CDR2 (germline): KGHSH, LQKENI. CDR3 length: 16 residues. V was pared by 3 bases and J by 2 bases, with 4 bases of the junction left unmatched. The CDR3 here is CASSPTGTAYNSPLHF. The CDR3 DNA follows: TGTGCCAGCTCACCGACAGGGACGGCCTATAATTCACCCCTCCACTTT.

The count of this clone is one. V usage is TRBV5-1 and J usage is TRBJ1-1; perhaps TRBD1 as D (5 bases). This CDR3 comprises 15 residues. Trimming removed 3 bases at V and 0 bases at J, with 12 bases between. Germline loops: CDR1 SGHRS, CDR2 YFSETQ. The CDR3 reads CASSWGMGLNTEAFF. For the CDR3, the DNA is TGCGCCAGCAGCTGGGGGATGGGTTTGAACACTGAAGCTTTCTTT.

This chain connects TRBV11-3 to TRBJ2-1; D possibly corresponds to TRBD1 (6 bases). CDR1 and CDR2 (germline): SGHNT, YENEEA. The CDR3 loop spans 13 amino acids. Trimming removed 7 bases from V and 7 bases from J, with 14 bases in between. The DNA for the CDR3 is TGTGCCAGCAAGAGCCACGACAGGAATGAGCAGTTCTTC. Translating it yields CASKSHDRNEQFF.

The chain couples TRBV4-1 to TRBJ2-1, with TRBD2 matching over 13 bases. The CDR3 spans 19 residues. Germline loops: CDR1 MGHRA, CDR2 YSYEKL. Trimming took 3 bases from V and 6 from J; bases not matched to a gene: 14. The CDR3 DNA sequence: TGCGCCAGCAGCCACATATTTAAACCGGGACTAGCGGGACCCAATGAGCAGTTCTTC. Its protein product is CASSHIFKPGLAGPNEQFF.

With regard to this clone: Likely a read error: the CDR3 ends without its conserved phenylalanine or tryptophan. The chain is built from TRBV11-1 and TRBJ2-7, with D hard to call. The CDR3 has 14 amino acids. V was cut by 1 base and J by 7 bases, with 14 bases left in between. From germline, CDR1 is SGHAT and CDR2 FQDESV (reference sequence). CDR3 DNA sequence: TGTGCCAGCAGCTTAGGAAACTCCCCCTGGGAGCAGTACCTC. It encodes CASSLGNSPWEQYL.

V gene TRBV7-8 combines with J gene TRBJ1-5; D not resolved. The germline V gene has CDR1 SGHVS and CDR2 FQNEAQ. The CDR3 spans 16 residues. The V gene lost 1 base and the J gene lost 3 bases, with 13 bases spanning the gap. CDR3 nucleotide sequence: TGTGCCAGCAGCTTAGAGGCCCTGTTCCCCAATCAGCCCCAGCATTTT. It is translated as CASSLEALFPNQPQHF.

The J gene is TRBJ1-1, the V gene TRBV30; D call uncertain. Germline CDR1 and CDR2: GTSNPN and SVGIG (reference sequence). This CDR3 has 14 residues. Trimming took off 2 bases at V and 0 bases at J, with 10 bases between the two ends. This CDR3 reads CAWSISGLNTEAFF. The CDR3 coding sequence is TGTGCCTGGAGTATCTCGGGTTTGAACACTGAAGCTTTCTTT.

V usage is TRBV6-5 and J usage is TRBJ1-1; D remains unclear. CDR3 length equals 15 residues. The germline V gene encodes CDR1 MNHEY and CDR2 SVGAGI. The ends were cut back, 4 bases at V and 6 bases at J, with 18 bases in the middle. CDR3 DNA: TGTGCCAGCAGTTCCACCGGTTTAGGAGAATCTGAAGCTTTCTTT. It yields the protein CASSSTGLGESEAFF.

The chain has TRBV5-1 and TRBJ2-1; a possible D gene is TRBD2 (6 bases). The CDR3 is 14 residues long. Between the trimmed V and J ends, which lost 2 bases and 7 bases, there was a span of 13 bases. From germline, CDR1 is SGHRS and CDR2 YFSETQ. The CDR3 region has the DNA TGCGCCAGCAGCTTAACCGGGACTTCTAATGAGCAGTTCTTC. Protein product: CASSLTGTSNEQFF.

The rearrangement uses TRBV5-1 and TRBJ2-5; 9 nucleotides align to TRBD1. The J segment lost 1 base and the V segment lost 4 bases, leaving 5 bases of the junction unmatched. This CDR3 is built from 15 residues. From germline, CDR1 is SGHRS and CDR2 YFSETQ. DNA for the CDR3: TGCGCCAGCAGCCCCTTGACAGGGGGCCAAGAGACCCAGTACTTC. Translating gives CASSPLTGGQETQYF.

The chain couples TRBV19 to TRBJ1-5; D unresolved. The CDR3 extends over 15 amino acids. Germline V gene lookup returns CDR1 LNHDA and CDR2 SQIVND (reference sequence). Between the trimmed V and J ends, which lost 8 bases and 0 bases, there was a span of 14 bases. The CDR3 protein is CASGLGRASNQPQHF. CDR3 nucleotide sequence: TGTGCCAGTGGGCTGGGCAGAGCTAGCAATCAGCCCCAGCATTTT.

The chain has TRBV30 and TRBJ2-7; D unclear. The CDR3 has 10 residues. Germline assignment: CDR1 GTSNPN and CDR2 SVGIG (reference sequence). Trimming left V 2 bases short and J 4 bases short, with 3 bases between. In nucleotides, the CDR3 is TGTGCCTGGAGTAGATACGAGCAGTACTTC. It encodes CAWSRYEQYF.

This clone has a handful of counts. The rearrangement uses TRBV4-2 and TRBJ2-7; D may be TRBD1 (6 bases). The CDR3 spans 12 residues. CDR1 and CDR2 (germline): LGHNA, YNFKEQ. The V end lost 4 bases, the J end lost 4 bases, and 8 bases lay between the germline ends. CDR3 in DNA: TGTGCCAGCAGCCCCGACAGGTACGAGCAGTACTTC. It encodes CASSPDRYEQYF.

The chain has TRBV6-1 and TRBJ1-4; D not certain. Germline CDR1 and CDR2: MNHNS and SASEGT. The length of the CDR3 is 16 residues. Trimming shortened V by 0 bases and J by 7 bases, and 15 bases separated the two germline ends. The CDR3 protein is CASSEAGDGRSEKLFF. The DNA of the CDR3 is TGTGCCAGCAGTGAAGCGGGAGACGGCAGGAGTGAAAAACTGTTTTTT.

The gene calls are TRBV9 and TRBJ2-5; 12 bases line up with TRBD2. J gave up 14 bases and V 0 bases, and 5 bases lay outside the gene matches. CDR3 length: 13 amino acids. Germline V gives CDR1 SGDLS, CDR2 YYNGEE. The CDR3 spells CASSVGLAGDPYF. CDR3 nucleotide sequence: TGTGCCAGCAGCGTAGGACTAGCGGGGGACCCTTACTTC.